This T cell receptor (beta chain) was captured in a study of T cells in Graves' hyperthyroidism and ophthalmopathy. Between the trimmed V and J ends, which lost 5 bases and 2 bases, there was a span of 17 bases. The CDR3 runs 16 residues. Per the germline V gene, CDR1 is MNHNS and CDR2 is SASEGT. TCR beta CDR3 region amplification was performed from RNA transcripts. In the first-round RT-PCR of the TCR CDR3, the HTBI primer set was used. TCRdb re-called the multiplex PCR reads through MiXCR, storing one row per CDR3 protein. The sample records some 370,000 distinct CDR3 sequences, roughly 17% being singletons. This clonotype came up many times.

The rearrangement links TRBV6-1 to TRBJ2-3; the D is unclear. The clonotype was recovered from a woman in her twenties or thirties with Graves' hyperthyroidism that later progressed to Graves' ophthalmopathy. Material: blood. The CDR3 DNA is TGTGCCAGCAGTAGAGCCCCTAGAACCGCCACAGATACGCAGTATTTT. Protein: CASSRAPRTATDTQYF.